The 28 T cell receptor beta chains listed next were all sequenced from one sample in a study of blood T cells in healthy people across ages. It was with a sample-barcoded 5' primer and a J-beta primer mix that a second PCR of about 7 to 12 cycles was run. TCRdb re-called the 5' RACE reads through MiXCR, storing one row per CDR3 protein. The sample lists about 1 million distinct CDR3 sequences, over 35% occurring once. Sequenced sample: blood. These receptor sequences come from a woman in her fifties or sixties in good health.

The chain joins TRBV5-6 to TRBJ2-7; 14 positions match TRBD2. The germline V gene has CDR1 SGHDT and CDR2 YYEEEE. V shed 1 base, J shed 6 bases, and the junction held 6 bases outside the gene matches. This CDR3 comprises 16 residues. Written as DNA, the CDR3 is TGTGCCAGCAGCTTGACCGGACTAGCGGGAGGAAGCGAGCAGTACTTC. The encoded protein is CASSLTGLAGGSEQYF. Filled out from reference TRBV5-6 and TRBJ2-7, the complete variable domain reads DAGVTQSPTHLIKTRGQQVTLRCSPKSGHDTVSWYQQALGQGPQFIFQYYEEEERQRGNFPDRFSGHQFPNYSSELNVNALLLGDSALYLCASSLTGLAGGSEQYFGPGTRLTVT.

The chain joins TRBV5-1 to TRBJ2-1; maybe TRBD2 (7 bases). With the DNA end fitting TRBJ2-7 better, the J assignment may be wrong. Germline CDR1 is SGHRS and CDR2 is YFSETQ. There are 18 residues in the CDR3. CDR3: CASNPFGGQIARYNEQYF. Written as DNA, the CDR3 is TGCGCCAGCAACCCGTTCGGGGGGCAGATTGCGAGGTACAATGAGCAGTACTTC.

CDR3 loop: CASSVAGDGIEQYF. CDR3 DNA: TGTGCCAGCAGTGTGGCAGGGGATGGAATCGAGCAGTACTTC. This sequence joins TRBV2 and TRBJ2-7, with D possibly being TRBD1 (6 bases). The CDR3 covers 14 residues. Germline lookup yields CDR1 SNHLY and CDR2 FYNNEI. Trimming left V 4 bases short and J 6 bases short, with 16 bases between.

This clonotype was counted a few times. The chain has TRBV29-1 and TRBJ2-5, with 13 positions matching TRBD2. Germline V gene data show CDR1 as SQVTM and CDR2 as ANQGSEA. The CDR3 runs to 14 residues. J gave up 7 bases and V 5 bases, and 7 bases lay outside the gene matches. The CDR3 reads CSVLGTSGVRTQYF. The CDR3 DNA is TGCAGCGTTCTCGGGACTAGCGGGGTCCGGACCCAGTACTTC. Based on the CDR3 plus reference TRBV29-1 and TRBJ2-5, the full variable domain is SAVISQKPSRDICQRGTSLTIQCQVDSQVTMMFWYRQQPGQSLTLIATANQGSEATYESGFVIDKFPISRPNLTFSTLTVSNMSPEDSSIYLCSVLGTSGVRTQYFGPGTRLLVL.

This clonotype was observed once. The chain has TRBV6-5 and TRBJ2-3, with unresolved D. CDR1 and CDR2 from the germline V gene are MNHEY and SVGAGI. The CDR3 loop spans 13 amino acids. V lost 6 bases, J lost 1 base, and 8 bases lay in between. CDR3 coding DNA: TGTGCCAGCAGAGCGCCTGGCACAGATACGCAGTATTTT. Protein sequence: CASRAPGTDTQYF.

The chain has TRBV7-9 and TRBJ2-1; 7 nucleotides agree with TRBD2. J was trimmed by 3 bases and V by 3 bases; bases with no gene match: 8. Germline assignment: CDR1 SEHNR and CDR2 FQNEAQ (reference sequence). The CDR3 spans 16 residues. The CDR3 here is CASSFSGGIYYNEQFF. Here the CDR3 DNA reads TGTGCCAGCAGCTTTTCCGGGGGGATATACTACAATGAGCAGTTCTTC.

The chain links TRBV7-2 to TRBJ2-3, with D unresolved. There are 15 residues in the CDR3. Germline lookup yields CDR1 SGHTA and CDR2 FQGNSA. V lost 6 bases to trimming and J lost 0 bases, with 13 bases between them. CDR3 sequence reads: CASSDNLRSTDTQYF. The CDR3 DNA is TGTGCCAGCAGTGACAACCTGCGTAGCACAGATACGCAGTATTTT.

Notes on this clonotype: One end of the junction is discordant with germline, which a read error may explain. The chain is built from TRBV7-2 and TRBJ2-1, with TRBD2 matching 8 bases. Germline CDR1 is SGHTA and CDR2 is FQGNSA. This CDR3 has 17 amino acids. This chain's CDR3 is CVSSLAGGLAGHNEQFF. The CDR3 DNA reads TGTGTCAGCAGCTTAGCAGGCGGGCTAGCGGGTCACAATGAGCAGTTCTTC.

This clonotype was counted a few times. The V call is TRBV2, the J call TRBJ2-5; D is unclear. In germline, CDR1 is SNHLY, CDR2 FYNNEI. This CDR3 is built from 15 residues. The V end lost 0 bases, the J end lost 4 bases, and 12 bases lay between the germline ends. The CDR3 DNA sequence: TGTGCCAGCAGTGAAGCGTCAGGTCCAGTAGAGACCCAGTACTTC. Translated: CASSEASGPVETQYF.

Written as DNA, the CDR3 is TGTGCCAGCAGTTTAGGTGTCAGGTCGGATTACTATGGCTACACCTTC. It encodes CASSLGVRSDYYGYTF. The rearrangement uses TRBV27 and TRBJ1-2; D is unresolved. Germline V gene data show CDR1 as MNHEY and CDR2 as SMNVEV (reference sequence). The CDR3 totals 16 residues. V was trimmed by 2 bases and J by 3 bases, leaving 16 bases between them.

This clonotype was observed a few times. This sequence joins TRBV4-1 and TRBJ2-3; no clear D. Germline loops: CDR1 MGHRA, CDR2 YSYEKL. Trimming cost V 1 base and J 0 bases, with 8 bases left between them. The CDR3 has 15 residues. CDR3 sequence reads: CASSQGLPSTDTQYF. The CDR3 DNA is TGCGCCAGCAGCCAAGGCCTTCCCAGCACAGATACGCAGTATTTT.

This clonotype was observed a few times. The rearrangement joins TRBV7-2 to TRBJ2-7; no clear D. The ends were cut back, 2 bases at V and 7 bases at J, with 12 bases in the middle. The germline V gene has CDR1 SGHTA and CDR2 FQGNSA. CDR3 length equals 13 residues. The CDR3 nucleotides are TGTGCCAGCAGCTTATCTCGAAACAATGAGCAGTACTTC. Translating it yields CASSLSRNNEQYF. Variable domain in full (rest from reference TRBV7-2 and TRBJ2-7): GAGVSQSPSNKVTEKGKDVELRCDPISGHTALYWYRQSLGQGLEFLIYFQGNSAPDKSGLPSDRFSAERTGGSVSTLTIQRTQQEDSAVYLCASSLSRNNEQYFGPGTRLTVT.

The J gene is TRBJ2-5, the V gene TRBV20-1, with 10 bases lining up with TRBD1. The CDR3 is made up of 14 amino acids. The J segment lost 5 bases and the V segment lost 3 bases, leaving 6 bases of the junction unmatched. From germline, CDR1 is DFQATT and CDR2 SNEGSKA (reference sequence). The CDR3, as DNA: TGCAGTGCTAGTTCGGGACAGGGGTTTGAGACCCAGTACTTC. It codes for CSASSGQGFETQYF.

As for this clonotype: It is unclear where the CDR3 begins or ends on the DNA, so no DNA is shown, and the CDR3 is as TCRdb lists it. The chain couples TRBV21-1 to TRBJ2-2; TRBD2 reflects the table's D call only, with no check against the DNA. TRBV21-1 is classified as a pseudogene. 17 amino acids form the CDR3, both terminal residues included. Here the CDR3 reads CASSKWAWGSNTGELFF.

The CDR3 is CASSPHSTVNTEAFF. For the CDR3, the DNA is TGTGCCAGCAGCCCCCACTCTACAGTGAACACTGAAGCTTTCTTT. The chain couples TRBV3-1 to TRBJ1-1; D not certain. This CDR3 contains 15 residues. Germline V gene sequence: CDR1 LGHDT, CDR2 YNNKEL (reference sequence). Deletions cut 4 bases from V and 0 bases from J, with 12 bases between.

This clonotype appeared a few times. The chain recombines TRBV14 with TRBJ2-1; D perhaps matches TRBD1 (6 bases). There are 15 residues in the CDR3. Germline CDR1 SGHDN, CDR2 FVKESK. With 4 bases removed from V and 9 bases from J, the gap between germline ends came to 19 bases. CDR3 protein: CASSPPGLQGFEQFF. The CDR3 coding sequence is TGTGCCAGCAGCCCCCCAGGCCTTCAGGGGTTTGAGCAGTTCTTC. The whole variable domain, filled in from reference TRBV14 and TRBJ2-1, reads EAGVTQFPSHSVIEKGQTVTLRCDPISGHDNLYWYRRVMGKEIKFLLHFVKESKQDESGMPNNRFLAERTGGTYSTLKVQPAELEDSGVYFCASSPPGLQGFEQFFGPGTRLTVL.

This sequence joins TRBV6-5 and TRBJ2-3; D remains ambiguous. There are 12 residues in the CDR3. V gave up 6 bases and J gave up 6 bases, with 10 bases separating them. CDR1 is MNHEY and CDR2 is SVGAGI in the germline V gene. The CDR3 DNA sequence: TGTGCCAGCAGCACCCATGGCGATACGCAGTATTTT. The encoded protein is CASSTHGDTQYF.

The chain employs TRBV27 and TRBJ2-5; 10 nucleotides match TRBD2. V shed 5 bases and J 11 bases; nucleotides not matched to a gene: 17. Per germline, CDR1 MNHEY and CDR2 SMNVEV (reference sequence). CDR3 length: 16 amino acids. The CDR3 nucleotides read TGTGCCAGCAGTCTAGAAGCGGGAGGGCCGATGTACGAACAGTACTTC. Translating it yields CASSLEAGGPMYEQYF.

The V and J genes are TRBV27 and TRBJ2-5; D remains unclear. This CDR3 is 13 amino acids long. Between the trimmed V and J ends, which lost 8 bases and 11 bases, there was a span of 21 bases. Germline V CDR1 and CDR2: MNHEY, SMNVEV (reference sequence). CDR3 coding DNA: TGTGCCAGCGCCCATGGGTACTACAATGAGCAGTACTTC. Residues: CASAHGYYNEQYF.

J is TRBJ1-2 and V is TRBV15; the match to TRBD1 covers 7 bases. V shed 0 bases, J shed 8 bases, and the junction held 18 bases outside the gene matches. This CDR3 is 18 amino acids long. Germline-derived CDR1 and CDR2 are LNHNV and YYDKDF (reference sequence). CDR3 nucleotide sequence: TGTGCCACCAGCAGAGATACTCAAGGGACAGCCGGGAAGAGGGGCTACACCTTC. Translating gives CATSRDTQGTAGKRGYTF.

The sample holds many counts of this clonotype. The chain uses TRBV27 and TRBJ1-2; D unresolved. This CDR3 has 12 residues. Trimming pared 0 bases from V and 8 bases from J, leaving 7 bases between. In germline, CDR1 is MNHEY, CDR2 SMNVEV (reference sequence). CDR3: CASSLSGVGYTF. In DNA form, the CDR3 reads TGTGCCAGCAGTTTATCGGGCGTAGGCTACACCTTC.

This clonotype has more than one count but fewer than ten. This rearrangement joins TRBV28 to TRBJ2-7, with 7 bases lining up with TRBD2. Per germline, CDR1 MDHEN and CDR2 SYDVKM. Unmatched junction bases numbered 12, after V lost 6 bases and J lost 1 base. This CDR3 spans 16 amino acids. The CDR3 reads CASSPDGWEGSYEQYF. The CDR3 DNA follows: TGTGCCAGCAGCCCAGACGGGTGGGAGGGTTCCTACGAGCAGTACTTC.

As for this clonotype: An end of the junction differs from the germline gene, which may be a read error. The V and J genes are TRBV3-1 and TRBJ2-5; TRBD2 agrees at 11 bases. This CDR3 is built from 16 residues. Germline V CDR1 and CDR2: LGHDT, YNNKEL (reference sequence). The CDR3, as DNA: TGTGCCTGCAGGCGATCGGGACTAGCGGCCCGCGAGACCCAGTACTTC. It is translated as CACRRSGLAARETQYF.

The chain uses TRBV27 and TRBJ2-4; 8 nucleotides align to TRBD1. The DNA matches TRBJ2-7 better at its end, which makes the J call doubtful. The germline gives CDR1 MNHEY, CDR2 SMNVEV (reference sequence). The CDR3 extends over 16 amino acids. The CDR3: CASSSQTWTGNNEQYF. The CDR3 coding sequence is TGTGCCAGCAGTAGCCAAACTTGGACAGGGAACAACGAGCAGTACTTC.

This clonotype has a handful of counts. This chain joins TRBV20-1 and TRBJ2-3; D may be TRBD2 (8 bases). Trimming removed 4 bases from V and 0 bases from J, with 26 bases in between. The CDR3 spans 19 residues. Germline CDR1 and CDR2: DFQATT and SNEGSKA (reference sequence). CDR3 amino acids: CSANGRDSGTAGSTDTQYF. The CDR3 nucleotides read TGCAGTGCTAATGGTAGAGATAGCGGGACAGCCGGTAGCACAGATACGCAGTATTTT.

V and J are TRBV14 and TRBJ2-3, with TRBD2 matching over 14 bases. J gave up 3 bases and V 0 bases, and 8 bases lay outside the gene matches. CDR1 is SGHDN, CDR2 FVKESK, per germline. This CDR3 is 19 amino acids long. The CDR3 here is CASSQDRLAGGPRTDTQYF. The CDR3 bases are TGTGCCAGCAGCCAAGATCGACTAGCGGGGGGGCCGAGGACAGATACGCAGTATTTT.

The chain joins TRBV4-2 to TRBJ2-5; 7 nucleotides line up with TRBD2. The closer fit of TRBJ2-7 to the DNA end suggests the J call may be wrong. This CDR3 comprises 13 residues. Germline lookup yields CDR1 LGHNA and CDR2 YNFKEQ. CDR3 coding DNA: TGTGCCAGCAGCCTCCCGGGGGGTGGCGAGCAGTACTTC. Residues: CASSLPGGGEQYF.

This clonotype turned up a few times. The chain has TRBV2 and TRBJ2-3, with TRBD1 as a possible D gene (6 bases). This CDR3 contains 15 residues. V was shortened by 6 bases and J by 4 bases, with 17 bases between the two germline ends. Germline V lookup: CDR1 SNHLY, CDR2 FYNNEI. The CDR3 loop reads CASSYGQLSSDTQYF. The CDR3 region has the DNA TGTGCCAGCAGCTACGGACAGTTGAGCTCAGATACGCAGTATTTT. The full variable domain, with the rest looked up from reference TRBV2 and TRBJ2-3, is EPEVTQTPSHQVTQMGQEVILRCVPISNHLYFYWYRQILGQKVEFLVSFYNNEISEKSEIFDDQFSVERPDGSNFTLKIRSTKLEDSAMYFCASSYGQLSSDTQYFGPGTRLTVL.